The source of this T cell receptor beta chain is a study of blood T cells in healthy people across ages. Together with a sample-barcoded 5' primer, a J-beta primer mix was included in a second PCR lasting about 6 to 11 cycles. Each cDNA was tagged by a template-switch adaptor containing 12 random nucleotides. One entry per CDR3 protein results from TCRdb running MiXCR on the 5' RACE reads. The sample includes 900,000 to 950,000 distinct CDR3 sequences, roughly 29% of them seen just once. Between the trimmed V and J ends, which lost 5 bases and 0 bases, there was a span of 14 bases. The length of the CDR3 is 15 residues. The germline gives CDR1 SGHTA, CDR2 FQGNSA. This clonotype was observed many times. These same data were also listed under a study on T cells of mothers and their children. As reported in that work: Maternal samples each gave over 9 million TCR beta CDR3 reads, and child samples roughly 3 million each. Relative to unrelated pairs, biologically related mother-child dyads exhibited marginally greater, non-significant overlap. None of the identified T cell clones proved to be persistent microchimeric clones.

The rearrangement joins TRBV7-2 to TRBJ2-7; the D call may be TRBD1 or TRBD2 (5 bases each). The material sequenced was blood. This clonotype was obtained from a woman aged 35 to 49 in good health. CDR3 DNA: TGTGCCAGCAGCCCTGAGGGACGGAGCTCCTACGAGCAGTACTTC. As protein: CASSPEGRSSYEQYF.